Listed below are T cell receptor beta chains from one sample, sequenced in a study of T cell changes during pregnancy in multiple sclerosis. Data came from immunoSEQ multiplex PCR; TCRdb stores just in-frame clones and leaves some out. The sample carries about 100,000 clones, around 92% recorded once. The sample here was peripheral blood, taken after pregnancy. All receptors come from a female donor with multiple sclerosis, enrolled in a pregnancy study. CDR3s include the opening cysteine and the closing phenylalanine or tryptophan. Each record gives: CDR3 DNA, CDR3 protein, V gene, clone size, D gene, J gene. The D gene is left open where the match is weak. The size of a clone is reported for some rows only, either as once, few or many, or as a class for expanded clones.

TGCGCCAGCAGCTCCTTTACTGGACTAGCGGGTTGGGCGAGTGAGCAGTTCTTC	CASSSFTGLAGWASEQFF	TRBV5-1	.	TRBD2	TRBJ2-1
TGTGCCAGCAGTCGCCCCGGCGAGCAGTACTTC	CASSRPGEQYF	TRBV28	once	.	TRBJ2-7
TGTGCCAGCAGCCCACAGAGTGGGTACCGCACAGATACGCAGTATTTT	CASSPQSGYRTDTQYF	TRBV9	once	.	TRBJ2-3
TGTGCCAGCTCCGACAAGAATAGCAATCAGCCCCAGCATTTT	CASSDKNSNQPQHF	TRBV18	.	.	TRBJ1-5
TGTGCCAGCAGTCCCTCAGGGGAACCTGGAAACACCATATATTTT	CASSPSGEPGNTIYF	TRBV6-1	.	.	TRBJ1-3
TGCAGTGCGAGGAACTATGGCTACACCTTC	CSARNYGYTF	TRBV20-1	.	.	TRBJ1-2
TGTGCCAGCAGTTATCTATACGCGGCCCAGCATTTT	CASSYLYAAQHF	TRBV28	few	.	TRBJ1-5
TGTGCCAGTAGTATTGGGGAGAGCTCTGGAAACACCATATATTTT	CASSIGESSGNTIYF	TRBV19	.	.	TRBJ1-3
TGCGCCAGCAGCTTGGGGAGAAACAGGGGGACAAATGAAAAACTGTTTTTT	CASSLGRNRGTNEKLFF	TRBV5-1	.	TRBD1	TRBJ1-4
TGTGCCAGCAGTGTCGTTAGCGGGCCTAGCACAGATACGCAGTATTTT	CASSVVSGPSTDTQYF	TRBV6-1	.	TRBD2	TRBJ2-3
TGTGCCAGCTCCAAGGGACAGGGGAATGGCAATCAGCCCCAGCATTTT	CASSKGQGNGNQPQHF	TRBV2	.	TRBD1	TRBJ1-5
TGTGCCAGCAGCTCCCGGTCTCGAAGCTCCTACAATGAGCAGTTCTTC	CASSSRSRSSYNEQFF	TRBV9	.	.	TRBJ2-1
TGTGCCAGCAGTGAGGGACAGGGGGTCCGGGAGCTGTTTTTT	CASSEGQGVRELFF	TRBV25-1	.	TRBD1	TRBJ2-2
TGTGCCAGTCGTTATACCTGGCCCCGGCGCGGGGACTATGGCTACACCTTC	CASRYTWPRRGDYGYTF	TRBV19	.	.	TRBJ1-2
TGTGCCAGCAGCCAAGACCTCGGTCAGCCCCAGCATTTT	CASSQDLGQPQHF	TRBV14	once	.	TRBJ1-5
TGTGCCAGCAGCGTGGGTTCCGACAGCTTATACAATGAGCAGTTCTTC	CASSVGSDSLYNEQFF	TRBV9	.	.	TRBJ2-1
TGCGCCAGCAGCATACAGGGGGCCGGTGAAAAACTGTTTTTT	CASSIQGAGEKLFF	TRBV5-1	.	TRBD1	TRBJ1-4
TGTGCCAGCAGCTCGGCGGGGGGGCCCCAAGAGACCCAGTACTTC	CASSSAGGPQETQYF	TRBV11-3	.	TRBD2	TRBJ2-5